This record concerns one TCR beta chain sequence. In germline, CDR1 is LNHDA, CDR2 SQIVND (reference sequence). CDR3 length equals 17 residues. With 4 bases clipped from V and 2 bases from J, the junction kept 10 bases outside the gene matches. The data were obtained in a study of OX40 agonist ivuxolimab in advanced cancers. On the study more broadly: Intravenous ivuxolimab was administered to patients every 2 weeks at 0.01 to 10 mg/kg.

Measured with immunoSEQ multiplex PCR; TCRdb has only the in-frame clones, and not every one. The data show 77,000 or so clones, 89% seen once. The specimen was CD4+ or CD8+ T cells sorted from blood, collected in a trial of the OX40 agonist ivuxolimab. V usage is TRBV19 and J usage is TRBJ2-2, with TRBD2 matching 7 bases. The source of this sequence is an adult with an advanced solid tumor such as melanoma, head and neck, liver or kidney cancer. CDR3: CASSTSAMTSNTGELFF. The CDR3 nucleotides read TGTGCCAGTAGTACGTCGGCTATGACTAGCAACACCGGGGAGCTGTTTTTT.